These 21 T cell receptor beta chains share one sample of origin, sequenced in a study of shared clonotypes between healthy human individuals. TCRdb's table, derived via immunoSEQ multiplex PCR, lists solely in-frame clones and lacks some. This sample yields 90,000 to 150,000 clones, of which more than 65% are seen a single time; about 22% belongs to the top ten. The material sequenced was memory CD8+ T cells sorted from blood. Subset denoted: CD45RO+ cells pooled with CCR7-negative TemRA cells. The receptors here all came from a woman aged 25 to 45 in good health.

The genes are TRBV7-8 and TRBJ2-5; D is possibly TRBD1 or TRBD2 (5 bases each). The J call could be wrong; TRBJ2-7 is a better fit for the DNA end. The CDR3 covers 14 residues. Germline V lookup: CDR1 SGHVS, CDR2 FQNEAQ. CDR3 DNA: TGTGCCAGCAGCTTACTCGAGGGACCATACGAGCAGTACTTC. Protein: CASSLLEGPYEQYF.

The chain uses TRBV9 and TRBJ2-3; D may correspond to TRBD1 or TRBD2 (5 bases each). Deletions cut 1 base from V and 7 bases from J, with 13 bases between. This CDR3 has 14 amino acids. Germline V lookup: CDR1 SGDLS, CDR2 YYNGEE. The CDR3 loop reads CASSVSWGSNTQYF. The CDR3 DNA reads TGTGCCAGCAGCGTATCTTGGGGGTCAAATACGCAGTATTTT.

V is TRBV11-2 and J is TRBJ1-2; TRBD1 might be the D (5 bases). There are 14 residues in the CDR3. Between the trimmed V and J ends, which lost 3 bases and 5 bases, there was a span of 13 bases. CDR1 SGHAT and CDR2 FQNNGV come from the germline V gene. The DNA of the CDR3 is TGTGCCAGCAGCTTCCCAGGGTGGGGGTATGGCTACACCTTC. Translated, it gives CASSFPGWGYGYTF.

J is TRBJ2-1 and V is TRBV25-1, with D possibly TRBD1 on 6 matching bases. The CDR3 is made up of 14 amino acids. Germline loops: CDR1 MGHDK, CDR2 SYGVNS. Between the trimmed V and J ends, which lost 5 bases and 9 bases, there was a span of 17 bases. Written as DNA, the CDR3 is TGTGCCAGCAGTAACCCAACAGAAGGGGGTGAGCAGTTCTTC. It yields the protein CASSNPTEGGEQFF.

As DNA, the CDR3 is TGTGCCAGCAGTGACTTCGGACAGGGGGCGCGGACTGAAGCTTTCTTT. It yields the protein CASSDFGQGARTEAFF. V and J are TRBV6-4 and TRBJ1-1, with TRBD1 matching over 11 bases. Germline CDR1 and CDR2: MRHNA and SNTAGT. V lost 1 base to trimming and J lost 5 bases; unmatched junction nucleotides: 6. The CDR3 spans 16 residues.

The V gene is TRBV4-2, the J gene TRBJ2-1, with 10 bases aligning to TRBD1. The germline V gene encodes CDR1 LGHNA and CDR2 YNFKEQ. V shed 5 bases, J shed 0 bases, and the junction held 1 base outside the gene matches. CDR3 length: 15 residues. For the CDR3, the DNA is TGTGCCAGCAGCTGGGACAGGGGCTCCTACAATGAGCAGTTCTTC. Residues: CASSWDRGSYNEQFF.

Comments on this clone: One base away lies a much larger clone, so this may be a sequencing read error. This chain joins TRBV6-1 and TRBJ1-5, with 9 bases lining up with TRBD1. The CDR3 spans 13 residues. The germline CDR1 and CDR2 sequences are MNHNS and SASEGT. J gave up 5 bases and V 9 bases, and 5 bases lay outside the gene matches. The chain's CDR3 is CASRGTGYQPQHF. The DNA of the CDR3 is TGTGCCAGTAGGGGGACAGGGTATCAGCCCCAGCATTTT.

This clone was detected ten times or more. The rearrangement joins TRBV14 to TRBJ2-5, with TRBD1 as a possible D gene (5 bases). The ends were cut back, 1 base at V and 3 bases at J, with 15 bases in the middle. The CDR3 runs 16 residues. Germline loops: CDR1 SGHDN, CDR2 FVKESK. This CDR3 is CASSQARVSGKETQYF. Written as DNA, the CDR3 is TGTGCCAGCAGCCAAGCCAGGGTCTCTGGGAAAGAGACCCAGTACTTC.

The chain links TRBV7-2 to TRBJ2-7; D uncertain. Trimming took 4 bases from V and 5 from J, leaving 18 bases between them. The germline gives CDR1 SGHTA, CDR2 FQGNSA. The CDR3 is 15 amino acids. CDR3 coding DNA: TGTGCCAGCAGCTCGCGGATGGGCTACGCCCACGAGCAGTACTTC. Translated: CASSSRMGYAHEQYF. The full variable domain, in which reference TRBV7-2 and TRBJ2-7 provide the parts outside the CDR3, is GAGVSQSPSNKVTEKGKDVELRCDPISGHTALYWYRQSLGQGLEFLIYFQGNSAPDKSGLPSDRFSAERTGGSVSTLTIQRTQQEDSAVYLCASSSRMGYAHEQYFGPGTRLTVT.

J is TRBJ2-7 and V is TRBV20-1; D ambiguous. The V end lost 6 bases, the J end lost 4 bases, and 10 bases lay between the germline ends. The germline V gene encodes CDR1 DFQATT and CDR2 SNEGSKA (reference sequence). The CDR3 has 11 amino acids. This CDR3 is CSAVALYEQYF. In nucleotides, the CDR3 is TGCAGTGCCGTCGCCCTTTACGAGCAGTACTTC.

The V and J genes are TRBV5-3 and TRBJ1-2, with D hard to call. TRBV5-3 is an open reading frame, and its role is uncertain. Trimming removed 4 bases at V and 1 base at J, with 17 bases between. The CDR3 spans 16 residues. DNA for the CDR3: TGTGCCAGAAGCCCATGGTTCCTAACCCTTAACTATGGCTACACCTTC. Its protein is CARSPWFLTLNYGYTF.

V is TRBV4-1 and J is TRBJ2-7; 8 nucleotides line up with TRBD1. The CDR3 consists of 14 residues. Germline CDR1 reads MGHRA; CDR2 reads YSYEKL. J lost 1 base, V lost 5 bases, and 4 bases had no gene match. CDR3 sequence (DNA): TGCGCCAGCAGCGAACGGACAGGGTCCTACGAGCAGTACTTC. It translates to CASSERTGSYEQYF.

The chain couples TRBV12-1 to TRBJ2-6; TRBD1 is the table's D call, not checked against the DNA. TRBV12-1 is termed a pseudogene. The CDR3 spans 17 residues. CDR3 DNA: TGTGCCAGCAGCTTCACTCTAGGACAAAGTCGGGCCAACGTCCTGACTTTC. Translated, it gives CASSFTLGQSRANVLTF.

DNA of the CDR3: TGTGCCAGCAGTTCATCGATTTCCTACGAGCAGTACTTC. Translated: CASSSSISYEQYF. The J gene is TRBJ2-7, the V gene TRBV27, with D unresolved. The CDR3 is 13 residues long. The V end was cut by 4 bases, the J end by 1 base, with 8 bases between. Germline values: CDR1 MNHEY, CDR2 SMNVEV (reference sequence).

This clone has more than one count but fewer than ten. This chain uses TRBV6-6 with TRBJ2-1; maybe TRBD1 (5 bases). Trimming removed 4 bases from V and 2 bases from J, with 12 bases in between. CDR3 length equals 15 residues. Germline lookup yields CDR1 MNHNY and CDR2 SVGAGI (reference sequence). The DNA of the CDR3 is TGTGCCAGCAGTTCATCCAGGGTTACCTACAATGAGCAGTTCTTC. Translated: CASSSSRVTYNEQFF.

The chain couples TRBV29-1 to TRBJ2-1; TRBD1 aligns across 8 bases. The ends lost 5 bases at V and 4 bases at J; junction bases unmatched: 7. The CDR3 runs to 14 residues. Germline V gene data show CDR1 as SQVTM and CDR2 as ANQGSEA. CDR3 protein: CSVQGAKTYNEQFF. The CDR3 DNA follows: TGCAGCGTTCAGGGGGCGAAAACTTACAATGAGCAGTTCTTC.

The table lists this clone with a few counts. The chain carries TRBV28 and TRBJ2-6, with D perhaps given as TRBD1 or TRBD2 (6 bases each). The V end lost 6 bases, the J end lost 0 bases, and 27 bases lay between the germline ends. The CDR3 length is 21 residues. Per the germline V gene, CDR1 is MDHEN and CDR2 is SYDVKM. The CDR3 region is CASSPKGVGGLTPSGANVLTF. In DNA, the CDR3 is TGTGCCAGCAGCCCTAAGGGAGTAGGGGGGTTAACTCCCTCTGGGGCCAACGTCCTGACTTTC.

The chain employs TRBV11-2 and TRBJ2-1; perhaps TRBD1 as D (6 bases). The V end lost 5 bases, the J end lost 9 bases, and 11 bases lay between the germline ends. The germline V gene has CDR1 SGHAT and CDR2 FQNNGV. The CDR3 consists of 12 residues. The CDR3: CASSLTGIEQFF. CDR3 nucleotide sequence: TGTGCCAGCAGCCTAACAGGGATTGAGCAGTTCTTC.

This sequence joins TRBV5-6 and TRBJ2-7; 7 bases match TRBD1. Germline V gene data show CDR1 as SGHDT and CDR2 as YYEEEE. J gave up 4 bases and V 1 base, and 11 bases lay outside the gene matches. CDR3 length equals 16 residues. CDR3 loop: CASSLTRDSLVYEQYF. The DNA for the CDR3 is TGTGCCAGCAGCTTGACTCGGGACAGCCTAGTGTACGAGCAGTACTTC.

The chain links TRBV5-4 to TRBJ2-1, with D unresolved. There are 11 residues in the CDR3. Trimming cost V 4 bases and J 8 bases, with 7 bases left between them. Germline CDR1 reads SGHNT; CDR2 reads YYREEE (reference sequence). The CDR3 nucleotides are TGTGCCAGCAGCACCGTGTATGAGCAGTTCTTC. It encodes CASSTVYEQFF.

The chain employs TRBV30 and TRBJ1-3; 7 nucleotides line up with TRBD1. This CDR3 is 22 amino acids long. Germline loops: CDR1 GTSNPN, CDR2 SVGIG (reference sequence). V was pared by 3 bases and J by 4 bases, with 30 bases of the junction left unmatched. The CDR3, as DNA: TGTGCCTGGAGGACAAACAGGGGAAAAGGACGTCTAGAGGGTCCAAGAGGAAACACCATATATTTT. It yields the protein CAWRTNRGKGRLEGPRGNTIYF.